This T cell receptor (beta chain) was profiled in a study of blood T cell repertoires in COVID-19. Only in-frame clones appear in the TCRdb table, and some are missing; sequencing was by immunoSEQ multiplex PCR. The sample yields about 180,000 clones, approximately 87% seen once. Germline V lookup: CDR1 LGHNA, CDR2 YNFKEQ. The V gene lost 0 bases and the J gene lost 2 bases, with 11 bases spanning the gap. This CDR3 comprises 16 residues. The source is a woman in her 70s with COVID-19, enrolled during active disease. Sequencing was performed on peripheral blood. This chain links TRBV4-2 with TRBJ1-3; D is ambiguous. DNA for the CDR3: TGTGCCAGCAGCCAAGACGGCCGCGGAGCTGGAAACACCATATATTTT. Residues: CASSQDGRGAGNTIYF.